The clone carrying this TCR beta chain showed up just once. In the authors' workflow: Amplifying reference gene primers gave estimates of nucleated cell counts. The data were produced by immunoSEQ multiplex PCR, yet TCRdb's version contains in-frame clones alone and is incomplete. The V and J calls and the clone size are those of that table, but D and trimming were determined from the DNA. In the table there are over 20,000 clones, more than 85% of which are singletons. These data come from a study of blood T cell repertoires in COVID-19. Study information: The United States, Italy and Spain were the sources of the acute and convalescent COVID-19 samples.

The CDR3 runs 15 residues. The trim removed 0 bases at V and 6 bases at J, leaving 3 bases unmatched. Germline-derived CDR1 and CDR2 are SGHAT and FQNNGV. V gene TRBV11-2 combines with J gene TRBJ2-2; TRBD2 agrees at 8 bases. The receptor was derived from a woman aged 70-85 years with active COVID-19. The specimen was peripheral blood. The CDR3 bases are TGTGCCAGCAGCTTAGATCCGGGAGGGCCCGGGGAGCTGTTTTTT. Its translation: CASSLDPGGPGELFF.